Following are 18 T cell receptor beta chains from one sample sequenced in a study of CXCR3-negative and CXCR3-positive naive CD8 T cells. In preparing the TRB cDNA libraries, 5' RACE with UMI labels was used. With the 5' RACE reads reprocessed, TCRdb shows one record per CDR3 protein and no DNA. This repertoire includes about 50,000 distinct CDR3 sequences. The study, taken as a whole, reports: CXCR3-expressing naive cells carried TRB CDR3s more hydrophobic than those of CXCR3-negative naive cells.

No antigen has been identified for these receptors. Material for sequencing was naive CXCR3+ CD8+ T cells from blood. The sample's subset: CD45RO-CCR7+CD27+CD95- naive CD8+ T cells expressing CXCR3 (TNR3+). The receptors were sampled from a human donor in good health. Some clones in this sample may be carry-over from other donors' samples.

This sequence joins TRBV10-3 and TRBJ2-1; TCRdb outputs TRBD2, but without DNA this stays unchecked. The CDR3 has 19 amino acids. The germline CDR1 and CDR2 sequences are ENHRY and SYGVKD. The CDR3 here is CAINTRTSGGAKNWNEQFF.

The V and J genes are TRBV2 and TRBJ2-1; the D call of TRBD2 rests on TCRdb alone, since no DNA is present to check it. Germline V gene lookup returns CDR1 SNHLY and CDR2 FYNNEI. This CDR3 has 19 amino acids. CDR3 protein: CASPPVAGGPPISGNEQFF.

This chain links TRBV28 with TRBJ2-7; TCRdb calls TRBD1, which cannot be checked without DNA. The CDR3 is made up of 20 amino acids. CDR1 is MDHEN and CDR2 is SYDVKM in the germline V gene. The CDR3 is CASSLKAPGTIRGTKYEQYF.

The chain recombines TRBV10-1 with TRBJ1-6. Per germline, CDR1 WNHNN and CDR2 SYGVQD (reference sequence). The CDR3 has 16 residues. The CDR3 protein is CASSESTDGLNSPLHF.

The rearrangement joins TRBV5-6 to TRBJ1-5. Germline CDR1 and CDR2: SGHDT and YYEEEE. This CDR3 has 16 residues. The chain's CDR3 is CASSLGGKYSNQPQHF.

This rearrangement joins TRBV29-1 to TRBJ2-5; TCRdb calls TRBD1, which cannot be checked without DNA. Looked up from germline, CDR1 is SQVTM and CDR2 is ANQGSEA. There are 14 residues in the CDR3. The CDR3: CSVAPGGGAVAQYF.

V usage is TRBV29-1 and J usage is TRBJ2-3; without DNA, the TCRdb call of TRBD2 cannot be checked. The CDR3 length is 14 residues. Germline assignment: CDR1 SQVTM and CDR2 ANQGSEA. CDR3 residues: CSVEISGVADTQYF.

The CDR3 sequence: CASSPRAEAEAFF. This rearrangement joins TRBV7-3 to TRBJ1-1. CDR1 and CDR2 (germline): SGHTA, FQGTGA. The CDR3 spans 13 residues.

The chain couples TRBV15 to TRBJ2-5. Germline CDR1 LNHNV, CDR2 YYDKDF (reference sequence). There are 12 residues in the CDR3. The CDR3 loop reads CATSGRQETQYF. The whole variable domain, filled in from reference TRBV15 and TRBJ2-5, reads DAMVIQNPRYQVTQFGKPVTLSCSQTLNHNVMYWYQQKSSQAPKLLFHYYDKDFNNEADTPDNFQSRRPNTSFCFLDIRSPGLGDTAMYLCATSGRQETQYFGPGTRLLVL.

The chain employs TRBV6-5 and TRBJ2-5; TCRdb calls TRBD1, which cannot be checked without DNA. The CDR3 extends over 15 amino acids. Germline V gives CDR1 MNHEY, CDR2 SVGAGI. The CDR3 here is CASSPGHSYQETQYF.

CDR3 protein: CASSQESGGLSPLHF. The chain employs TRBV4-3 and TRBJ1-6; TCRdb names TRBD1, which stays unverified in the absence of DNA. The CDR3 runs to 15 residues. Germline V gives CDR1 LGHNA, CDR2 YSLEER.

The gene calls are TRBV12-3 or TRBV12-4 and TRBJ2-7. CDR3 length: 13 residues. This chain's CDR3 is CASRLIVGSEQYF.

This rearrangement joins TRBV27 to TRBJ2-3. CDR1 MNHEY and CDR2 SMNVEV come from the germline V gene (reference sequence). The CDR3 consists of 15 residues. The CDR3: CASSLATRYTDTQYF.

The rearrangement links TRBV6-5 to TRBJ2-3. The length of the CDR3 is 14 residues. Germline V gives CDR1 MNHEY, CDR2 SVGAGI. The CDR3 reads CASRYRLGTDTQYF.

This CDR3 reads CASRGLSNTEAFF. The chain combines TRBV6-2 or TRBV6-3 with TRBJ1-1. The CDR3 has 13 residues. From germline, CDR1 is MNHEY and CDR2 SVGEGT.

The chain couples TRBV7-9 to TRBJ2-7; TCRdb lists TRBD2, though no DNA is available to test this call. From germline, CDR1 is SEHNR and CDR2 FQNEAQ (reference sequence). This CDR3 comprises 14 residues. The CDR3 protein is CAGSLPSRSYEQYF.

The chain carries TRBV2 and TRBJ2-3. Germline CDR1 and CDR2: SNHLY and FYNNEI. This CDR3 region has 14 residues. CDR3 loop: CASREIDSTDTQYF. The full variable domain, completed using reference TRBV2 and TRBJ2-3, is EPEVTQTPSHQVTQMGQEVILRCVPISNHLYFYWYRQILGQKVEFLVSFYNNEISEKSEIFDDQFSVERPDGSNFTLKIRSTKLEDSAMYFCASREIDSTDTQYFGPGTRLTVL.

The V gene is TRBV19, the J gene TRBJ2-1; there is no DNA to check the TCRdb D call of TRBD2. The CDR3 is made up of 16 amino acids. The V gene's germline CDR1 is LNHDA and CDR2 SQIVND (reference sequence). The CDR3 sequence is CASTEPLAGGQNEQFF.